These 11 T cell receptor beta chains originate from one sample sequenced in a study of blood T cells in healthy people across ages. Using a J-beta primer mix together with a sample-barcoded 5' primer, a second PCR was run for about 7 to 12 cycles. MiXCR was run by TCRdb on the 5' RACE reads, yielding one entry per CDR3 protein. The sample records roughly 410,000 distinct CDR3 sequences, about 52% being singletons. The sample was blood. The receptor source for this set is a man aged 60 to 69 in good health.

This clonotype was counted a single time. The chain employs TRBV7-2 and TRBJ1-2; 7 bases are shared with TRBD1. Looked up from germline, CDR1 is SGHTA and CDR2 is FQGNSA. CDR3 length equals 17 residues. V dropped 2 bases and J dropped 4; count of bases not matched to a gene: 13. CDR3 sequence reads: CASSLKGLDRRTYGYTF. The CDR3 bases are TGTGCCAGCAGCTTAAAGGGTCTGGACAGGCGGACCTATGGCTACACCTTC.

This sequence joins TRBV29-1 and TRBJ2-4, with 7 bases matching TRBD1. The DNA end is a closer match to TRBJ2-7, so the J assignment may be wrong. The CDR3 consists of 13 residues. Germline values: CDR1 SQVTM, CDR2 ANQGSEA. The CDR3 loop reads CSVVGRGRYEQYF. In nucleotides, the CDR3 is TGCAGCGTTGTAGGCAGGGGGAGATACGAGCAGTACTTC.

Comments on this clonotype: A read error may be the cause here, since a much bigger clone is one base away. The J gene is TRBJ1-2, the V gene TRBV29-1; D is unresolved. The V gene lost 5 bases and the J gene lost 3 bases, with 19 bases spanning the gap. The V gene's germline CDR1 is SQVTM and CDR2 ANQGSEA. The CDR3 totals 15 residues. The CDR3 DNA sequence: TGCAGCGTTCCATCGCCGTCCCCTGCCGACTATGGCTACACCTTC. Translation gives CSVPSPSPADYGYTF.

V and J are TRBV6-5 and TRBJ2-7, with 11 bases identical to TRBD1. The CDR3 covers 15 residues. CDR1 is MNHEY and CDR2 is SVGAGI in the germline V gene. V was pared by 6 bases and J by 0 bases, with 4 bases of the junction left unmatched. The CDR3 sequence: CASRLGTGGSYEQYF. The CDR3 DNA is TGTGCCAGCAGGCTGGGGACAGGGGGCTCCTACGAGCAGTACTTC.

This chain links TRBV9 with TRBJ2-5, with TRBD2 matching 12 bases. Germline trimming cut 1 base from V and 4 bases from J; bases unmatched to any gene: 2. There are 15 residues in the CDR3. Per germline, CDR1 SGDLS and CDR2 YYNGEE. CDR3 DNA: TGTGCCAGCAGCGTACCGGGACTAGCGGGAGAGACCCAGTACTTC. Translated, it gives CASSVPGLAGETQYF. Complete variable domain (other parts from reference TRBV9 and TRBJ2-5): DSGVTQTPKHLITATGQRVTLRCSPRSGDLSVYWYQQSLDQGLQFLIQYYNGEERAKGNILERFSAQQFPDLHSELNLSSLELGDSALYFCASSVPGLAGETQYFGPGTRLLVL.

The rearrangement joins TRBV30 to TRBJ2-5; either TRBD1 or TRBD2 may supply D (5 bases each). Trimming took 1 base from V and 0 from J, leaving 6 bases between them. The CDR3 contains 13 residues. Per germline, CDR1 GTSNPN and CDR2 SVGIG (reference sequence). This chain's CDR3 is CAWSGGYQETQYF. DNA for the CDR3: TGTGCCTGGAGTGGGGGGTACCAAGAGACCCAGTACTTC.

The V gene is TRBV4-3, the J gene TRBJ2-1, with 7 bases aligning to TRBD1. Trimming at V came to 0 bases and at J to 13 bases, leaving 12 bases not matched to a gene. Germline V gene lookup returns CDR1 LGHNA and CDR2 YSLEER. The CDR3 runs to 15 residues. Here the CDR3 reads CASSQDMGQRTSQFF. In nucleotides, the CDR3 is TGCGCCAGCAGCCAAGACATGGGACAGAGAACAAGCCAGTTCTTC.

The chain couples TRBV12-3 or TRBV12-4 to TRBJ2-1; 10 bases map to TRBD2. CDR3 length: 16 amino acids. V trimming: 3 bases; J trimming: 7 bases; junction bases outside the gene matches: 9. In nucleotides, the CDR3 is TGTGCCAGCAGTTTTTTTAGCGGGGGGAAGGGGAATGAGCAGTTCTTC. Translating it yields CASSFFSGGKGNEQFF.

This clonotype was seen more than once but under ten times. Here the CDR3 reads CASRQDRDTLTDTQYF. As DNA, the CDR3 is TGTGCCAGCAGACAAGACCGGGACACCCTCACAGATACGCAGTATTTT. The V gene is TRBV5-6, the J gene TRBJ2-3; D is perhaps TRBD1 (6 bases). Trimming took off 5 bases at V and 2 bases at J, with 18 bases between the two ends. Germline CDR1 SGHDT, CDR2 YYEEEE. This CDR3 region has 16 residues.

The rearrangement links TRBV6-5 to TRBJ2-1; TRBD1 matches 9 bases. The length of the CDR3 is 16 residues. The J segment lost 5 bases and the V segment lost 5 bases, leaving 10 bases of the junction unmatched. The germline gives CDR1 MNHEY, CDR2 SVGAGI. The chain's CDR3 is CASSRQGVDFNNEQFF. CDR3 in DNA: TGTGCCAGCAGTAGACAGGGGGTCGACTTTAACAATGAGCAGTTCTTC.

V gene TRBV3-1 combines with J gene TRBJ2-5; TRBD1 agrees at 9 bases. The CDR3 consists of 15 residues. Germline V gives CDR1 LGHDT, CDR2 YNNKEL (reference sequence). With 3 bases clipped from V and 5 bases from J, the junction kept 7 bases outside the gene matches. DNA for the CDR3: TGTGCCAGCAGCCACCCGGGACAGGGAAGGGAGACCCAGTACTTC. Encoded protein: CASSHPGQGRETQYF.